The sequence of this T cell receptor beta chain was determined in a study of T cells of healthy individuals (dated by TCRdb to the late 2010s). The germline V gene (reference sequence) yields SGHKS for CDR1 and YYEKEE for CDR2. V lost 2 bases and J lost 0 bases, and the count of bases not matched to a germline gene is 1. The CDR3 covers 16 residues, taking in both the cysteine and the phenylalanine. The entry retains the CDR3 DNA only, 48 bases that are in frame from base 1. The library came from 5' RACE. Sequencing was carried out with an Illumina MiSeq. TCRdb itself trimmed the public reads at Q25 with fastp, ran MiXCR and retained productive beta chains. Each entry is one CDR3 protein sequence, shown with its most common DNA and genes. This sample holds around 90,000 distinct CDR3 sequences; more than 5% were observed only once. The ten largest clonotypes hold approximately 8% of the sample. There are many counts of this clonotype. What this receptor recognizes is not known. Base qualities are missing; no much larger clone stands one base away.

The clonotype originates from a female donor in good health. The receptor chain draws on TRBV5-5 and TRBJ1-6; a stretch of 8 junction bases matches TRBD1. The nucleotide sequence is given as TGTGCCAGCAGCTTCACAGGGGGCTCCTATAATTCACCCCTCCACTTT. Protein translation: CASSFTGGSYNSPLHF.